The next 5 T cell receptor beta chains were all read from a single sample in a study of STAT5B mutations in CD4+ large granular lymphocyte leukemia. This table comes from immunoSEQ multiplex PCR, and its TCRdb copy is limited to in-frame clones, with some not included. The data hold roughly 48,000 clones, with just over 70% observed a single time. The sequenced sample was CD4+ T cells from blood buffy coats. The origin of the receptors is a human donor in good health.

The CDR3: CASSEQGTGYTEAFF. The CDR3 DNA follows: TGTGCCAGCAGTGAACAGGGTACCGGTTACACTGAAGCTTTCTTT. This chain uses TRBV2 with TRBJ1-1; perhaps TRBD1 as D (5 bases). The CDR3 runs to 15 residues. Germline loops: CDR1 SNHLY, CDR2 FYNNEI. Trimming took off 2 bases at V and 3 bases at J, with 13 bases between the two ends.

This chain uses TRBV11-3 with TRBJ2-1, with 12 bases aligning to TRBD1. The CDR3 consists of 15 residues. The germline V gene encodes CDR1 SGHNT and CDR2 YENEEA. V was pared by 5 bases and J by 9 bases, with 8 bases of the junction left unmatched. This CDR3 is CASSARDRGRGEQFF. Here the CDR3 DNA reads TGTGCCAGCAGCGCCCGGGACAGGGGGCGAGGTGAGCAGTTCTTC.

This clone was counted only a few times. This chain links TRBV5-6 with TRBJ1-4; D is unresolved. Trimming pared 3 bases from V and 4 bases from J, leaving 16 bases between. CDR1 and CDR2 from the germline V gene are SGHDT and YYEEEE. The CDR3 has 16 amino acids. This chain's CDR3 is CASSSRAWRSNEKLFF. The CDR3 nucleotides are TGTGCCAGCAGCTCAAGGGCGTGGCGGAGTAATGAAAAACTGTTTTTT.

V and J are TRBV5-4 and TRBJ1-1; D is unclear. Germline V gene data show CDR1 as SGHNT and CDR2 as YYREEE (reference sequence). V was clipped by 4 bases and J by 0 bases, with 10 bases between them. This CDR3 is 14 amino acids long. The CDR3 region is CASSSRNMNTEAFF. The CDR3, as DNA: TGTGCCAGCAGCAGCAGAAATATGAACACTGAAGCTTTCTTT.

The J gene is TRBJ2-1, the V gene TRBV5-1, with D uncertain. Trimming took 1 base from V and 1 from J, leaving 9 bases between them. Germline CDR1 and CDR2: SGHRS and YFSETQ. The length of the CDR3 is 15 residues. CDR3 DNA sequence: TGCGCCAGCAGCTTGAGGCAGCCGTCCTACAATGAGCAGTTCTTC. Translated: CASSLRQPSYNEQFF. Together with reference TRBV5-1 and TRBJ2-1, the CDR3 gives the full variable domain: KAGVTQTPRYLIKTRGQQVTLSCSPISGHRSVSWYQQTPGQGLQFLFEYFSETQRNKGNFPGRFSGRQFSNSRSEMNVSTLELGDSALYLCASSLRQPSYNEQFFGPGTRLTVL.